Sequencing of this T cell receptor beta chain was carried out in a study of CXCR3-negative and CXCR3-positive naive CD8 T cells. Turning to this clonotype: Its antigen is undetermined.

Whole-study results and caveats: Similar levels of surface CD5 were seen between naive subsets; TCR strength was inferred from TRB CDR3 properties. Comparison of naive CXCR3-negative and CXCR3-positive cells revealed similar TRBV-TRBJ usage, while memory cells differed. Cryopreserved PBMCs had partly decreased CXCR3 expression; fresh PBMCs were used in most assays. Memory CD8+ cells showed much lower diversity, while both naive subsets displayed comparably high diversity.

CDR1 is WNHNN, CDR2 SYGVQD, per germline (reference sequence). CDR3 length: 14 residues. Libraries of TRB cDNA were made by 5' RACE and carried UMIs. TCRdb reprocessed the 5' RACE reads and stores each CDR3 protein as one record, lacking DNA. Its table lists roughly 50,000 distinct CDR3 sequences. The sample taken for sequencing was memory CD8+ T cells from blood. This TCR was recovered from a human donor in good health. Some clones in this sample may be carry-over from other donors' samples. The chain uses TRBV10-1 and TRBJ2-1. The CDR3 protein is CASSDSIIINEQFF.